What follows are 32 T cell receptor beta chains derived from one specimen sequenced in a study of read filtering for tumor transcriptome and immune sequencing. From around 440 ng of RNA, a library with molecular barcoded alpha/delta and beta/gamma adaptors was made. A single record per CDR3 protein comes from TCRdb applying MiXCR to the reads. The sample has 25,000 to 35,000 distinct CDR3 sequences, approximately 18% seen once. Sequencing used a population of CD138-negative cells sorted from bone marrow. These receptors were taken from a donor at least 40 years old with multiple myeloma.

This clonotype was picked up many times. The chain has TRBV3-1 and TRBJ2-3, with 11 bases that match TRBD2. Germline lookup yields CDR1 LGHDT and CDR2 YNNKEL (reference sequence). J was trimmed by 1 base and V by 5 bases; bases with no gene match: 8. This CDR3 is 17 amino acids long. The DNA of the CDR3 is TGTGCCAGCAGCTTGTTAACGACTAGCGGGGGCACAGATACGCAGTATTTT. The encoded protein is CASSLLTTSGGTDTQYF.

This clonotype is medium-sized within its sample. The chain recombines TRBV9 with TRBJ2-1, with D possibly being TRBD2 (6 bases). Germline CDR1 SGDLS, CDR2 YYNGEE. The CDR3 totals 15 residues. V was clipped by 0 bases and J by 0 bases, with 7 bases between them. This CDR3 is CASSVAGDSYNEQFF. In nucleotides, the CDR3 is TGTGCCAGCAGCGTAGCGGGAGACTCCTACAATGAGCAGTTCTTC.

In regard to this clonotype: The conserved phenylalanine or tryptophan is not found at the CDR3 terminus, so this likely reflects a read error. V usage is TRBV7-9 and J usage is TRBJ2-5; a weak D match, TRBD2 (5 bases). Deletions cut 7 bases from V and 2 bases from J, with 20 bases between. CDR1 is SEHNR and CDR2 is FQNEAQ in the germline V gene (reference sequence). CDR3 size: 16 residues. CDR3 bases: TGTGCCAGCATCTTCTCCACTAGATTATGGCAAGAGACCCAGTACCTC. The encoded protein is CASIFSTRLWQETQYL.

This clonotype was seen many times. The rearrangement links TRBV4-1 to TRBJ1-1; no clear D gene. Germline-derived CDR1 and CDR2 are MGHRA and YSYEKL. The V gene lost 1 base and the J gene lost 0 bases, with 12 bases spanning the gap. The CDR3 is made up of 16 amino acids. The CDR3 sequence: CASSQGGGRMNTEAFF. CDR3 nucleotides: TGCGCCAGCAGCCAAGGGGGTGGCAGAATGAACACTGAAGCTTTCTTT.

By its share, this clonotype is medium-sized. The chain recombines TRBV20-1 with TRBJ2-1, with D possibly called TRBD1 or TRBD2 (6 bases each). The CDR3 consists of 15 residues. Germline lookup yields CDR1 DFQATT and CDR2 SNEGSKA (reference sequence). V shed 2 bases and J shed 7 bases, with 18 bases lying between them. The CDR3 is CSARSTFGGGNEQFF. As DNA, the CDR3 is TGCAGTGCTAGATCGACTTTCGGGGGCGGAAATGAGCAGTTCTTC.

The V gene is TRBV12-3 or TRBV12-4, the J gene TRBJ2-1; D remains unclear. V lost 0 bases, J lost 12 bases, and 12 bases lay in between. The CDR3 runs 13 residues. CDR3 sequence: CASSLAHTDGQFF. Here the CDR3 DNA reads TGTGCCAGCAGTTTAGCGCACACGGACGGGCAGTTCTTC.

Concerning this clonotype: Since a much larger clone is just one base distant, this may be a read error. The DNA for the CDR3 is TGTGCCAGCAGACGGGATCAGCCCCAGCGTTTT. As protein: CASRRDQPQRF. The chain is built from TRBV6-1 and TRBJ1-5, with D uncertain. This CDR3 is 11 amino acids long. Germline CDR1 is MNHNS and CDR2 is SASEGT.

About this clonotype: A junction end diverges from the germline sequence, so it may reflect a read error. This rearrangement joins TRBV14 to TRBJ2-3, with 7 bases matching TRBD2. This CDR3 region has 17 residues. Germline V CDR1 and CDR2: SGHDN, FVKESK. CDR3 region: CDSSQDPAGSSTDTQYF. The CDR3 nucleotides are TGTGACAGCAGCCAAGATCCAGCGGGGTCCAGCACAGATACGCAATATTTT.

This clonotype was counted ten times or more. V gene TRBV20-1 combines with J gene TRBJ2-5; 12 bases line up with TRBD2. CDR3 length: 17 amino acids. CDR1 DFQATT and CDR2 SNEGSKA come from the germline V gene (reference sequence). J was trimmed by 0 bases and V by 1 base; bases with no gene match: 6. The CDR3 spells CSARGTSGAEYQETQYF. The CDR3 DNA follows: TGCAGTGCTAGAGGGACTAGCGGGGCCGAGTACCAAGAGACCCAGTACTTC.

This clonotype has ten or more counts. The genes are TRBV19 and TRBJ2-3; 7 bases are a match to TRBD1. The CDR3 extends over 13 amino acids. From germline, CDR1 is LNHDA and CDR2 SQIVND (reference sequence). J was trimmed by 3 bases and V by 6 bases; bases with no gene match: 3. This CDR3 is CASSLRGTDTQYF. CDR3 coding DNA: TGTGCCAGTAGCCTCAGGGGGACAGATACGCAGTATTTT.

This clonotype was recorded once. The chain is built from TRBV19 and TRBJ2-4; D unresolved. From germline, CDR1 is LNHDA and CDR2 SQIVND (reference sequence). The CDR3 totals 14 residues. V lost 3 bases and J lost 8, with 14 bases in between. CDR3 DNA sequence: TGTGCCAGTAGTATTATTCCGCTCCAGGACATTCAGTACTTC. It is translated as CASSIIPLQDIQYF.

This sequence joins TRBV5-6 and TRBJ1-5; D gene ambiguous. This CDR3 comprises 14 residues. Germline CDR1 and CDR2: SGHDT and YYEEEE. Trimming removed 0 bases from V and 9 bases from J, with 13 bases in between. Here the CDR3 reads CASSLGAGSSPQHF. The CDR3 coding sequence is TGTGCCAGCAGCTTGGGGGCAGGTTCCTCGCCCCAGCATTTT. The whole variable domain, filled in from reference TRBV5-6 and TRBJ1-5, reads DAGVTQSPTHLIKTRGQQVTLRCSPKSGHDTVSWYQQALGQGPQFIFQYYEEEERQRGNFPDRFSGHQFPNYSSELNVNALLLGDSALYLCASSLGAGSSPQHFGDGTRLSIL.

This clonotype was found many times. V usage is TRBV20-1 and J usage is TRBJ2-3; D is possibly TRBD1 (6 bases). This CDR3 region has 13 residues. Trimming took 6 bases from V and 1 from J, leaving 11 bases between them. Per germline, CDR1 DFQATT and CDR2 SNEGSKA (reference sequence). The CDR3 DNA follows: TGCAGTGCGTCCGGGACACGCACAGATACGCAGTATTTT. Translation: CSASGTRTDTQYF.

This clonotype was found a few times. The chain combines TRBV5-4 with TRBJ2-4, with 10 nucleotides matching TRBD1. V shed 0 bases, J shed 0 bases, and the junction held 0 bases outside the gene matches. The CDR3 spans 16 residues. The germline V gene encodes CDR1 SGHNT and CDR2 YYREEE (reference sequence). The CDR3, as DNA: TGTGCCAGCAGCTTGGGGACAGGGGGAGCCAAAAACATTCAGTACTTC. Translation gives CASSLGTGGAKNIQYF.

Notes on this clonotype: A far larger clone is one nucleotide away, so this likely arose from a read error. The chain employs TRBV4-2 and TRBJ1-4; tentatively, D is TRBD1 (5 bases). This CDR3 is built from 17 residues. The germline V gene encodes CDR1 LGHNA and CDR2 YNFKEQ. CDR3: CASSQRETSGAAVTQCF. The CDR3, as DNA: TGTGCCAGCAGCCAAAGGGAGACTAGCGGGGCGGCGGTTACGCAGTGTTTT.

V gene TRBV7-2 combines with J gene TRBJ2-1; 9 nucleotides agree with TRBD2. This CDR3 has 15 residues. Losses at the gene ends were 1 base for V and 11 bases for J; bases not matched to a gene: 9. Germline assignment: CDR1 SGHTA and CDR2 FQGNSA. CDR3 sequence: CASSLGLAGTNQQFF. In nucleotides, the CDR3 is TGTGCCAGCAGCTTAGGGCTAGCGGGAACTAACCAGCAGTTCTTC.

This clonotype has a count of ten or more. The J gene is TRBJ2-1, the V gene TRBV29-1; D is unresolved. The CDR3 extends over 13 amino acids. V was shortened by 8 bases and J by 9 bases, with 20 bases between the two germline ends. Germline V lookup: CDR1 SQVTM, CDR2 ANQGSEA. The CDR3 sequence is CSIPVKGYGEQFF. The CDR3, as DNA: TGCAGCATACCCGTAAAGGGATACGGTGAGCAGTTCTTC.

This clonotype was observed at least ten times. The rearrangement uses TRBV30 and TRBJ2-7; 8 positions agree with TRBD1. With 1 base clipped from V and 1 base from J, the junction kept 6 bases outside the gene matches. This CDR3 spans 15 amino acids. Germline V gene lookup returns CDR1 GTSNPN and CDR2 SVGIG (reference sequence). The CDR3 loop reads CAWSARQGRSYEQYF. The CDR3 DNA reads TGTGCCTGGAGTGCTAGACAGGGGCGGTCCTACGAGCAGTACTTC. The whole variable domain, remainder taken from reference TRBV30 and TRBJ2-7, is SQTIHQWPATLVQPVGSPLSLECTVEGTSNPNLYWYRQAAGRGLQLLFYSVGIGQISSEVPQNLSASRPQDRQFILSSKKLLLSDSGFYLCAWSARQGRSYEQYFGPGTRLTVT.

This clonotype has at least ten counts. The gene calls are TRBV30 and TRBJ2-7, with 8 nucleotides matching TRBD1. The length of the CDR3 is 15 residues. Unmatched junction bases numbered 13, after V lost 2 bases and J lost 7 bases. Germline CDR1 and CDR2: GTSNPN and SVGIG (reference sequence). CDR3: CAWSTYGTGAFEQYF. The CDR3 coding sequence is TGTGCCTGGAGTACATACGGGACAGGAGCTTTTGAGCAGTACTTC.

This clonotype was seen many times. This chain connects TRBV11-3 to TRBJ2-1; no clear D. The CDR3 sequence is 13 residues long. Germline V gives CDR1 SGHNT, CDR2 YENEEA. V lost 2 bases and J lost 0, with 2 bases in between. The CDR3 DNA reads as TGTGCCAGCAGCTTAAACTCCTACAATGAGCAGTTCTTC. Translating it yields CASSLNSYNEQFF.

On this clonotype: One junction end does not reproduce the germline sequence, and a read error may be involved. The gene calls are TRBV3-1 and TRBJ2-1, with 8 bases fitting TRBD1. The CDR3 totals 15 residues. Germline CDR1 and CDR2: LGHDT and YNNKEL (reference sequence). The DNA of the CDR3 is TGTGCCAGCAGCCTGGCCAGGACAGGGAAGGAGTGGCAGCTCTTC. Residues: CASSLARTGKEWQLF.

Concerning this clonotype: The junction departs from germline at one end; a sequencing error may be responsible. The chain recombines TRBV27 with TRBJ2-7, with TRBD2 matching 9 bases. CDR1 and CDR2 (germline): MNHEY, SMNVEV (reference sequence). This CDR3 is built from 13 residues. DNA of the CDR3: TGTGCCTGCAATGTAGCGGGAGAAAACGAGCAATACTTC. Its translation is CACNVAGENEQYF.

This clonotype was picked up many times. The chain combines TRBV18 with TRBJ2-3; 14 nucleotides agree with TRBD2. From germline, CDR1 is KGHSH and CDR2 LQKENI. The length of the CDR3 is 17 residues. The junction had 11 bases not matched to a gene; V was cut back by 6 bases and J by 6 bases. CDR3 region: CASSSGTSGGMRDTQYF. The CDR3 region has the DNA TGTGCCAGCTCGTCGGGGACTAGCGGGGGCATGAGGGATACGCAGTATTTT.

The rearrangement joins TRBV6-5 to TRBJ2-1; 7 bases agree with TRBD2. CDR3 length equals 14 residues. The V and J ends lost 6 bases and 7 bases, in that order; junction bases with no gene match: 9. Germline loops: CDR1 MNHEY, CDR2 SVGAGI. The CDR3 sequence is CASSPGGRRNEQFF. CDR3 in DNA: TGTGCCAGCAGCCCCGGGGGGAGGAGGAATGAGCAGTTCTTC.

As for this clonotype: Since a much larger clone is just one base distant, this may be a read error. This chain connects TRBV20-1 to TRBJ1-5, with D possibly matching TRBD1 (6 bases). This CDR3 has 13 residues. CDR1 and CDR2 (germline): DFQATT, SNEGSKA (reference sequence). The V and J ends lost 1 base and 3 bases respectively, with 7 bases between them. For the CDR3, the DNA is TGCAGTGCTAGAGGGGACACCAATCAGCCCCAGCATTTT. Translation: CSARGDTNQPQHF.

This clonotype appeared many times. The J gene is TRBJ2-3, the V gene TRBV29-1; D may be TRBD2 (5 bases). Germline assignment: CDR1 SQVTM and CDR2 ANQGSEA. The V end lost 7 bases, the J end lost 5 bases, and 13 bases lay between the germline ends. The CDR3 is made up of 12 amino acids. The CDR3 reads CSARPEVDTQYF. As DNA, the CDR3 is TGCAGCGCCAGACCGGAGGTAGATACGCAGTATTTT.

Concerning this clonotype itself: This is likely a read error, given that the CDR3 carries no conserved phenylalanine or tryptophan at its end. V is TRBV24-1 and J is TRBJ2-1; possibly TRBD1 for D (5 bases). Germline loops: CDR1 KGHDR, CDR2 SFDVKD. V lost 7 bases to trimming and J lost 2 bases, with 11 bases between them. This CDR3 region has 14 residues. The CDR3 loop is CATRAGPPYNEQFL. In nucleotides, the CDR3 is TGTGCCACCAGGGCAGGGCCCCCCTACAATGAGCAGTTCCTC.

This clonotype was counted ten times or more. The V call is TRBV28, the J call TRBJ2-3; the match to TRBD2 covers 8 bases. The germline V gene has CDR1 MDHEN and CDR2 SYDVKM. The ends lost 6 bases at V and 0 bases at J; junction bases unmatched: 5. The CDR3 runs 15 residues. CDR3 DNA: TGTGCCAGCAGGGGAGCTAGCGGGAGCACAGATACGCAGTATTTT. It yields the protein CASRGASGSTDTQYF.

The sample holds a few counts of this clonotype. The chain employs TRBV20-1 and TRBJ1-2; TRBD1 aligns across 8 bases. The CDR3 sequence is 15 residues long. Trimming cost V 2 bases and J 5 bases; bases outside gene matches: 10. Germline V gene data show CDR1 as DFQATT and CDR2 as SNEGSKA (reference sequence). CDR3 sequence reads: CSARNTGGFSYGYTF. The CDR3 nucleotides read TGCAGTGCTAGAAATACAGGGGGGTTTAGTTATGGCTACACCTTC.

On this clonotype: The CDR3 end shows no conserved phenylalanine or tryptophan, and so a read error is likely. This sequence joins TRBV7-2 and TRBJ2-3; D is uncertain. V lost 1 base, J lost 10 bases, and 12 bases lay in between. Germline CDR1 and CDR2: SGHTA and FQGNSA. This CDR3 contains 13 residues. This chain's CDR3 is CASSLGITLAQYS. In DNA form, the CDR3 reads TGTGCCAGCAGCTTAGGCATTACTCTGGCGCAGTATTCT.

This clonotype has at least ten counts. The chain employs TRBV5-1 and TRBJ2-7, with 7 bases that match TRBD2. This CDR3 has 14 amino acids. The V and J ends lost 3 bases and 6 bases, in that order; junction bases with no gene match: 9. Germline CDR1 reads SGHRS; CDR2 reads YFSETQ. The CDR3 reads CASSSTVGEGEQYF. The CDR3 nucleotides are TGCGCCAGCAGCTCGACTGTCGGGGAGGGCGAGCAGTACTTC. Full variable domain (rest looked up from reference TRBV5-1 and TRBJ2-7): KAGVTQTPRYLIKTRGQQVTLSCSPISGHRSVSWYQQTPGQGLQFLFEYFSETQRNKGNFPGRFSGRQFSNSRSEMNVSTLELGDSALYLCASSSTVGEGEQYFGPGTRLTVT.

Many counts were recorded for this clonotype. The rearrangement joins TRBV5-4 to TRBJ2-1; D is perhaps TRBD1 (5 bases). The germline V gene has CDR1 SGHNT and CDR2 YYREEE (reference sequence). V was shortened by 2 bases and J by 4 bases, with 13 bases between the two germline ends. This CDR3 has 15 residues. This CDR3 reads CASSFGATDYNEQFF. The CDR3 DNA follows: TGTGCCAGCAGCTTTGGGGCTACCGATTACAATGAGCAGTTCTTC.